This T cell receptor beta chain is drawn from a study of regulatory T cells in long-lasting Graves disease. The wider study: Graves' patients (newly diagnosed) had been on antithyroid drugs under 3 months.

This clonotype was counted ten times or more. Combining iRepertoire HTBI primers with Arm-PCR of CDR3 regions, the authors built TCR beta libraries. A single record per CDR3 protein comes from TCRdb applying MiXCR to the multiplex PCR reads. Altogether some 400,000 distinct CDR3 sequences are present, 14% to 15% being singletons, with the ten largest covering 16%. Time point: newly diagnosed GD, antithyroid drugs for less than 3 months. Making the TCR library involved RNA that had been extracted from PBMCs. Per germline, CDR1 SGHTA and CDR2 FQGTGA. The CDR3 totals 16 residues. V was clipped by 3 bases and J by 9 bases; unmatched bases: 13. The sample also formed part of further work on T cells in Graves' hyperthyroidism and ophthalmopathy. This second study notes: A model using 13 V-J features told ophthalmopathy apart from stable hyperthyroidism.

V gene TRBV7-3 combines with J gene TRBJ2-1, with 8 bases lining up with TRBD2. The origin of this receptor is a woman under 40 with Graves disease. Sequences were derived from peripheral blood mononuclear cells (PBMCs), sampled at new diagnosis, from a patient treated with antithyroid drugs. The CDR3 is CASSFEPGLGSSEQFF. In DNA, the CDR3 is TGTGCCAGCAGCTTTGAACCGGGACTAGGGTCTAGTGAGCAGTTCTTC.